This TCR beta chain was retrieved from a study of blood T cell repertoires in COVID-19. Study information: The samples span acute and convalescent COVID-19 from the United States, Italy and Spain.

There are 15 residues in the CDR3. Trimming took 5 bases from V and 1 from J, leaving 12 bases between them. Germline V gives CDR1 SGHTA, CDR2 FQGNSA. Using immunoSEQ multiplex PCR, the repertoire was profiled, and TCRdb retains in-frame clones only, with some absent. Here the sample spans about 120,000 clones, 79% being singletons. Sequenced: peripheral blood. V is TRBV7-2 and J is TRBJ1-3; TRBD1 might be the D (6 bases). This clonotype was obtained from a man in his forties with active or convalescent COVID-19. Written as DNA, the CDR3 is TGTGCCAGCAGCCAGACCGGGACATCTGGAAACACCATATATTTT. It yields the protein CASSQTGTSGNTIYF.